This T cell receptor beta chain was captured in a study of identical twins. Healthy Caucasian donors formed the entire cohort. Germline trimming cut 0 bases from V and 1 base from J; bases unmatched to any gene: 4. Germline CDR1 is MDHEN and CDR2 is SYDVKM. The CDR3 covers 16 residues. Unique molecular identifiers were present on cDNA, and template switching added a universal primer site. A single record per CDR3 protein comes from TCRdb applying MiXCR to the 5' RACE reads. The sample shows some 1,700,000 distinct CDR3 sequences, under 35% of them seen only once. The material sequenced was cord blood. The origin of this receptor is a newborn girl in good health. The gene calls are TRBV28 and TRBJ2-5, with TRBD2 matching over 8 bases. This chain's CDR3 is CASSLWLAGFQETQYF. The CDR3 DNA is TGTGCCAGCAGTTTATGGCTAGCGGGCTTCCAAGAGACCCAGTACTTC.